The T cell receptor beta chain under discussion was sequenced for a study of glioma-infiltrating T cells. The germline gives CDR1 MDHEN, CDR2 SYDVKM. V was clipped by 5 bases and J by 2 bases, with 15 bases between them. The CDR3 extends over 15 amino acids. Amplification of TCR alpha and beta CDR3 regions from RNA used iRepertoire nested multiplex PCR. TCRdb independently ran MiXCR on the multiplex PCR reads; one entry per CDR3 protein. The sample lists 90,000 to 110,000 distinct CDR3 sequences; less than 30% were seen once. This clonotype was found a few times. The V call is TRBV28, the J call TRBJ1-1; D remains ambiguous. This clonotype was obtained from a human donor with low-grade glioma or glioblastoma, undergoing nonglioma brain surgery, or in good health (not recorded which). The sample consisted of glioma tissue, nonneoplastic brain tissue, or PBMCs (not recorded which). The CDR3 protein is CASSRKGLLNTEAFF. Here the CDR3 DNA reads TGTGCCAGCAGTCGTAAAGGGCTTCTCAACACTGAAGCTTTCTTT.